This T cell receptor beta chain was recovered during a study of T cell clonotyping in hematopoietic cell transplantation. At the level of the study: Recipients' pretransplant samples followed cytoreduction.

Study-level points and caveats: Broader posttransplant TCR repertoire diversity was predicted by graft donor and pretransplant recipient Inverse Simpson Index values.

The repertoire was sequenced with immunoSEQ multiplex PCR; TCRdb's copy has only in-frame clones and lacks some. Among tens of thousands of clones listed, under 90% were seen once. Noted time point: recipient sample about 28 days before transplant, after cytoreduction. CDR3 length: 17 amino acids. Trimming left V 5 bases short and J 7 bases short, with 26 bases between. Germline lookup yields CDR1 LNHDA and CDR2 SQIVND (reference sequence). Comment on this clone: Its antigen is currently unknown.

The sequence derives from a man aged 18 to 30 with biphenotypic leukemia. Some clones in this sample may be carry-over from other donors' samples. The material was peripheral blood mononuclear cells, obtained before stem cell transplant. The chain carries TRBV19 and TRBJ1-2; D is unresolved. For the CDR3, the DNA is TGTGCCAGTAGTTCGTCCGCCATTAATGAGGGCGCGGGTGGCTACACCTTC. Its translation is CASSSSAINEGAGGYTF.